These T cell receptor beta chains were read from a single sample in a study of identical twins. One entry per CDR3 protein, called by TCRdb with MiXCR from the 5' RACE reads. Of more than 1.5 million distinct CDR3 sequences detected, 32% appear once; the ten largest clones hold 0.27%. The specimen sequenced was cord blood. The receptors stem from a newborn girl in good health. CDR3s include the opening cysteine and the closing phenylalanine or tryptophan. The D gene is left open where the match is weak. Clone size is shown for a subset of rows, as once, few, many or a class of expanded clone.

>TRBV20-1|TRBJ2-5|many|14|NA
TGCAGTGCTAGTAGGGGCGGGTCCCAAGAGACCCAGTACTTC
CSASRGGSQETQYF
>TRBV28|TRBJ2-7|NA|18|NA
TGTGCCAGCAGTTTAACGGCTACAAGTCAGCAATTTGCCTACGAGCAGTACTTC
CASSLTATSQQFAYEQYF
>TRBV5-1|TRBJ2-7|NA|16|TRBD2
TGCGCCAGCAGCTTGACCGGGACTAGCGATGGTAGGGAGCAGTACTTC
CASSLTGTSDGREQYF
>TRBV12-3/TRBV12-4|TRBJ2-4|NA|14|TRBD2
TGTGCCAGCAGTCAGCGGGGAGCCAAAAACATTCAGTACTTC
CASSQRGAKNIQYF
>TRBV4-2|TRBJ2-5|NA|14|NA
TGTGCCAGCAGCCAAGAAACGGGGGCGGAGACCCAGTACTTC
CASSQETGAETQYF
>TRBV4-2|TRBJ2-1|NA|20|TRBD2
TGTGCCAGCGGCCAAGATGATGGGCCTTTTACTAGCGGGGGGGACTATGAGCAGTTCTTC
CASGQDDGPFTSGGDYEQFF
>TRBV7-2|TRBJ2-7|NA|16|NA
TGTGCCAGCAGCTTCGGTCCAACACCAGGGAGCTACGAGCAGTACTTC
CASSFGPTPGSYEQYF
>TRBV7-2|TRBJ2-7|few|14|TRBD2
TGTGCCAGCAGCACCGGACTAGGCAAATACGAGCAGTACTTC
CASSTGLGKYEQYF
>TRBV12-3/TRBV12-4|TRBJ2-3|NA|13|NA
TGTGCCAGCAGGGGGACGAGTTGGGATACGCAGTATTTT
CASRGTSWDTQYF
>TRBV7-9|TRBJ1-2|few|14|NA
TGTGCCAGCAGCTTGGGGGACGTAGCCTATGGCTACACCTTC
CASSLGDVAYGYTF
>TRBV5-6|TRBJ1-5|few|14|TRBD1
TGTGCCAGCAACGGACAGGGGGGGAATCAGCCCCAGCATTTT
CASNGQGGNQPQHF
>TRBV9|TRBJ2-2|NA|14|NA
TGTGCCAGCAGCGCCATAGGGTCTACCGGGGAGCTGTTTTTT
CASSAIGSTGELFF
>TRBV28|TRBJ1-6|NA|14|NA
TGTGCCAGCAGGGAGGCGCGTAATAATTCACCCCTCCACTTT
CASREARNNSPLHF
>TRBV4-2|TRBJ1-1|few|16|NA
TGTGCCAGCAGCCAAGTCGCTGGGGGAGGGAACACTGAAGCTTTCTTT
CASSQVAGGGNTEAFF
>TRBV7-9|TRBJ2-5|NA|9|NA
TGTGCCATCCAAGAGACCCGGTACTTC
CAIQETRYF
>TRBV30|TRBJ1-2|NA|13|TRBD1
TGTGCCCGACCCTCGACAGGGGGCTATGGCTACACCTTC
CARPSTGGYGYTF
>TRBV20-1|TRBJ2-7|few|15|TRBD1
TGCAGTGCGAATGGTCGGGACAGGGTCCGATACGAGCAGTACTTC
CSANGRDRVRYEQYF
>TRBV14|TRBJ2-3|NA|15|TRBD2
TGTGCCAGCAGCCAAGAGGGACTAGCTACAGATACGCAGTATTTT
CASSQEGLATDTQYF
>TRBV6-5|TRBJ2-1|NA|14|NA
TGTGCCAGCAGTTACGGGGGACAAATTGGAGGGCAGTTCTTC
CASSYGGQIGGQFF
>TRBV2|TRBJ2-1|NA|16|TRBD2
TGTGCCAGCACGCAGAGCGGGAGGGCCCCCTACAATGAGCAGTTCTTC
CASTQSGRAPYNEQFF
>TRBV6-6|TRBJ2-7|NA|15|TRBD2
TGTGCCAGCAGTTACCGAAGCGGGACTAACTACGAGCAGTACTTC
CASSYRSGTNYEQYF
>TRBV24-1|TRBJ1-1|few|15|TRBD1
TGTGCCACCAGTGGGCAGGGGGCGGTCAATACTGAAGCTTTCTTT
CATSGQGAVNTEAFF
>TRBV5-4|TRBJ2-7|few|16|TRBD2
TGTGCCAGCAGCTTGGCTAGCGGGCCCTCCTACAATGAGCAGTACTTC
CASSLASGPSYNEQYF
>TRBV5-1|TRBJ2-3|NA|16|TRBD2
TGCGCCAGCAGCCGACTAGCGGGACTCGTCACGGATACGCAGTATTTT
CASSRLAGLVTDTQYF
>TRBV28|TRBJ1-2|NA|15|NA
TGTGCCAGCACCACTCGGGGGCAGAGAAACTATGGCTACACCTTC
CASTTRGQRNYGYTF
>TRBV20-1|TRBJ1-4|NA|15|NA
TGCAGTGCTAGTGGGGCGTACGCAACTAATGAAAAACTGTTTTTT
CSASGAYATNEKLFF
>TRBV19|TRBJ2-5|NA|13|NA
TGTGCCAGTAGTACTTCCAGGGCGGGGACCCAGTACTTC
CASSTSRAGTQYF
>TRBV7-2|TRBJ1-2|few|15|TRBD1
TGTGCCAGCAGCTCCACCCCAGGGGGTTCCTATGGCTACACCTTC
CASSSTPGGSYGYTF
>TRBV28|TRBJ2-1|NA|15|TRBD2
TGTGCCAGCAGTTTTGCTAGCGGGGTATACAATGAGCAGTTCTTC
CASSFASGVYNEQFF
>TRBV4-1|TRBJ1-1|NA|15|TRBD1
TGCGCCAGCAGCCGGCCGGGACAGGGGGCCACTGAAGCTTTCTTT
CASSRPGQGATEAFF
>TRBV25-1|TRBJ1-2|NA|12|NA
TGTGCCAGCAGTGAATCAGGGAATGGCTACACCTTC
CASSESGNGYTF
>TRBV4-1|TRBJ2-5|NA|14|NA
TGCGCCAGCAGGGGGGGAGATTCCTACAATGAGCAGTACTTC
CASRGGDSYNEQYF
>TRBV10-3|TRBJ2-1|NA|15|TRBD2
TGTGCCATCAGTGCGTCGGGGGAGGGGCGGGATGAGCAGTTCTTC
CAISASGEGRDEQFF
>TRBV20-1|TRBJ2-7|few|15|NA
TGCAGTGCTAGATTTCCGGGACGCAACTCCTACGAGCAGTACTTC
CSARFPGRNSYEQYF
>TRBV12-3/TRBV12-4|TRBJ1-4|many|14|NA
TGTGCCAGCAGTCCCCGGACAGTCAATGAAAAACTGTTTTTT
CASSPRTVNEKLFF
>TRBV4-2|TRBJ1-4|NA|15|NA
TGTGCCAGCAGCCAAGATTTCGTAAATTTCCAAAAACTGTTTTTT
CASSQDFVNFQKLFF
>TRBV27|TRBJ1-5|few|14|TRBD1
TGTGCCAGCAGTTCCGACAGGGAGTATCAGCCCCAGCATTTT
CASSSDREYQPQHF
>TRBV7-2|TRBJ2-1|NA|14|NA
TGTGCCAGCAGCTTACGGGCTAGCGCCAATGAGCAGTTCTTC
CASSLRASANEQFF
>TRBV5-1|TRBJ2-7|NA|15|TRBD2
TGCGCCAGCAGCTTGATTAGCGGGGGGATCTACGAGCAGTACTTC
CASSLISGGIYEQYF
>TRBV20-1|TRBJ2-2|NA|17|NA
TGCAGTGCTAAACCCCAGCGAGGGGGATCGCAGGCCGGGGAGCTGTTTTTT
CSAKPQRGGSQAGELFF
>TRBV5-1|TRBJ2-7|NA|14|TRBD2
TGCGCCAGCAGCCCCCTAAGCGGGATCTACGAGCAGTACTTC
CASSPLSGIYEQYF
>TRBV20-1|TRBJ1-5|NA|14|NA
TGCAGTGCTAGCAGGGACATGAGCAATCAGCCCCAGCATTTT
CSASRDMSNQPQHF
>TRBV18|TRBJ1-1|NA|12|NA
TGTGCCAGCTCACCGATTCTAACTGAAGCTTTCTTT
CASSPILTEAFF
>TRBV28|TRBJ1-5|NA|11|NA
TGTGCCAGCAGTTCCATCAGTCCCCAGCATTTT
CASSSISPQHF
>TRBV2|TRBJ2-3|NA|15|NA
TGTGCCAGCGGGAAGACACGGCCCCAGACAGATACGCAGTATTTT
CASGKTRPQTDTQYF
>TRBV29-1|TRBJ2-3|NA|18|TRBD2
TGCAGCGTTGTTATAAGGGGGCCCCTAGCGGGAAGGACAGATACGCAGTATTTT
CSVVIRGPLAGRTDTQYF
>TRBV28|TRBJ1-3|NA|15|NA
TGTGCCAGCACCCCGAGGGGACAAGGGGGAAACACCATATATTTT
CASTPRGQGGNTIYF
>TRBV9|TRBJ2-7|NA|18|NA
TGTGCCAGCAGCGTAGAACACCCCAAACACATCTCCTACAATGAGCAGTACTTC
CASSVEHPKHISYNEQYF
>TRBV28|TRBJ2-7|NA|17|TRBD2
TGTGCCAGCAGTTTAGAGGCTAGCGGGCTGAGCTCCTACGAGCAGTACTTC
CASSLEASGLSSYEQYF
>TRBV28|TRBJ2-2|few|13|TRBD2
TGTGCCACCACAGGACTAGCCGGCGGGGAGCTGTTTTTT
CATTGLAGGELFF
>TRBV2|TRBJ1-6|few|15|NA
TGTGCCAGCAGTGAATCCGGACACTATAATTCACCCCTCCACTTT
CASSESGHYNSPLHF
>TRBV27|TRBJ2-7|few|15|TRBD2
TGTGCCAGCAGTTTATCCGGGACTAGCTTCCACGAGCAGTACTTC
CASSLSGTSFHEQYF
>TRBV3-1|TRBJ1-1|NA|16|NA
TGTGCCAGCAGCCAAGGCAGGGAGCAACTTAACACTGAAGCTTTCTTT
CASSQGREQLNTEAFF
>TRBV20-1|TRBJ2-7|NA|12|NA
TGCAGTGCTAGGGAGAACTACAATGAGCAGTACTTC
CSARENYNEQYF